This T cell receptor (beta chain) was captured in a study of blood T cell repertoires in COVID-19. Study information: From T cells, B-cell-depleted T cells, or PBMCs came the material, which was cDNA or gDNA.

Data came from immunoSEQ multiplex PCR; TCRdb stores just in-frame clones and leaves some out. The sample consists of over 250,000 clones, over 75% of them appearing once. The length of the CDR3 is 14 residues. Germline V CDR1 and CDR2: SGHDN, FVKESK. Unmatched junction bases numbered 6, after V lost 5 bases and J lost 6 bases. The chain couples TRBV14 to TRBJ2-1, with TRBD1 matching over 8 bases. The sequenced sample consisted of peripheral blood. The clonotype was recovered from a woman between 25 and 40 years old with acute or convalescent COVID-19. The CDR3 nucleotides are TGTGCCAGCAGCAGTATAACAGGGGGCAATGAGCAGTTCTTC. Translated: CASSSITGGNEQFF.